The 3 T cell receptor beta chains listed next were all sequenced from one sample in a study of human T cells and chemical hapten exposure. The time point: patch test 2, 6 weeks after DPC sensitization. Treatment here: therapeutic diphenylcyclopropenone sensitization with weekly scalp DPC. TCRdb ran MiXCR on the RACE reads and lists one entry per CDR3 protein. The sample has fewer than 150,000 distinct CDR3 sequences, about 12% seen once. The specimen was whole blood, collected in connection with sensitization to the hapten diphenylcyclopropenone (DPC). The receptors stem from a woman aged 45-60 years with alopecia areata. Some clones in this sample may be carry-over from other donors' samples.

This clonotype has ten or more counts. The chain couples TRBV7-9 to TRBJ1-4; D gene ambiguous. In germline, CDR1 is SEHNR, CDR2 FQNEAQ (reference sequence). The germline V and J ends were trimmed by 4 bases and 8 bases, with 14 bases remaining between them. The CDR3 is 14 amino acids. The DNA for the CDR3 is TGTGCCAGCAGCTCCGGTTGGCCGGGGGAAAAACTGTTTTTT. Amino acids: CASSSGWPGEKLFF.

The rearrangement uses TRBV3-1 and TRBJ1-6; 8 bases are a match to TRBD1. The CDR3 sequence is 16 residues long. Trimming removed 4 bases from V and 10 bases from J; junction bases left unmatched: 12. Germline V gene lookup returns CDR1 LGHDT and CDR2 YNNKEL (reference sequence). The DNA for the CDR3 is TGTGCCAGCAGCCTCGGGGCGACAGGGGAAAGATCACCCCTCCACTTT. Translating it yields CASSLGATGERSPLHF.

This clonotype turned up a few times. This chain uses TRBV6-2 or TRBV6-3 with TRBJ2-1; 9 positions match TRBD1. There are 15 residues in the CDR3. The germline gives CDR1 MNHEY, CDR2 SVGEGT. J gave up 8 bases and V 4 bases, and 9 bases lay outside the gene matches. The CDR3 loop reads CASSFPRTGVHEQFF. CDR3 sequence (DNA): TGTGCCAGCAGTTTTCCGAGGACAGGGGTCCATGAGCAGTTCTTC.